This T cell receptor beta chain is drawn from a study of T cells after yellow fever vaccination. This clonotype was picked up a small number of times. Germline loops: CDR1 WSHSY, CDR2 SAAADI. Unmatched junction bases numbered 9, after V lost 6 bases and J lost 9 bases. The CDR3 is 15 residues long. TCRdb redid the calling of the 5' RACE reads with MiXCR, one entry per CDR3 protein. Of some 560,000 distinct CDR3 sequences in the sample, 15% to 20% are singletons; the top ten hold about 13%. Sequences were derived from PBMCs, sampled 15 days after the yellow fever booster vaccination. The V call is TRBV10-2, the J call TRBJ1-6; 9 bases map to TRBD1. This receptor was taken from a young man who received the YFV17D yellow fever vaccine. The CDR3 sequence: CASRVPGQGASPLHF. Here the CDR3 DNA reads TGCGCCAGCAGGGTTCCGGGACAGGGCGCTTCACCCCTCCACTTT.